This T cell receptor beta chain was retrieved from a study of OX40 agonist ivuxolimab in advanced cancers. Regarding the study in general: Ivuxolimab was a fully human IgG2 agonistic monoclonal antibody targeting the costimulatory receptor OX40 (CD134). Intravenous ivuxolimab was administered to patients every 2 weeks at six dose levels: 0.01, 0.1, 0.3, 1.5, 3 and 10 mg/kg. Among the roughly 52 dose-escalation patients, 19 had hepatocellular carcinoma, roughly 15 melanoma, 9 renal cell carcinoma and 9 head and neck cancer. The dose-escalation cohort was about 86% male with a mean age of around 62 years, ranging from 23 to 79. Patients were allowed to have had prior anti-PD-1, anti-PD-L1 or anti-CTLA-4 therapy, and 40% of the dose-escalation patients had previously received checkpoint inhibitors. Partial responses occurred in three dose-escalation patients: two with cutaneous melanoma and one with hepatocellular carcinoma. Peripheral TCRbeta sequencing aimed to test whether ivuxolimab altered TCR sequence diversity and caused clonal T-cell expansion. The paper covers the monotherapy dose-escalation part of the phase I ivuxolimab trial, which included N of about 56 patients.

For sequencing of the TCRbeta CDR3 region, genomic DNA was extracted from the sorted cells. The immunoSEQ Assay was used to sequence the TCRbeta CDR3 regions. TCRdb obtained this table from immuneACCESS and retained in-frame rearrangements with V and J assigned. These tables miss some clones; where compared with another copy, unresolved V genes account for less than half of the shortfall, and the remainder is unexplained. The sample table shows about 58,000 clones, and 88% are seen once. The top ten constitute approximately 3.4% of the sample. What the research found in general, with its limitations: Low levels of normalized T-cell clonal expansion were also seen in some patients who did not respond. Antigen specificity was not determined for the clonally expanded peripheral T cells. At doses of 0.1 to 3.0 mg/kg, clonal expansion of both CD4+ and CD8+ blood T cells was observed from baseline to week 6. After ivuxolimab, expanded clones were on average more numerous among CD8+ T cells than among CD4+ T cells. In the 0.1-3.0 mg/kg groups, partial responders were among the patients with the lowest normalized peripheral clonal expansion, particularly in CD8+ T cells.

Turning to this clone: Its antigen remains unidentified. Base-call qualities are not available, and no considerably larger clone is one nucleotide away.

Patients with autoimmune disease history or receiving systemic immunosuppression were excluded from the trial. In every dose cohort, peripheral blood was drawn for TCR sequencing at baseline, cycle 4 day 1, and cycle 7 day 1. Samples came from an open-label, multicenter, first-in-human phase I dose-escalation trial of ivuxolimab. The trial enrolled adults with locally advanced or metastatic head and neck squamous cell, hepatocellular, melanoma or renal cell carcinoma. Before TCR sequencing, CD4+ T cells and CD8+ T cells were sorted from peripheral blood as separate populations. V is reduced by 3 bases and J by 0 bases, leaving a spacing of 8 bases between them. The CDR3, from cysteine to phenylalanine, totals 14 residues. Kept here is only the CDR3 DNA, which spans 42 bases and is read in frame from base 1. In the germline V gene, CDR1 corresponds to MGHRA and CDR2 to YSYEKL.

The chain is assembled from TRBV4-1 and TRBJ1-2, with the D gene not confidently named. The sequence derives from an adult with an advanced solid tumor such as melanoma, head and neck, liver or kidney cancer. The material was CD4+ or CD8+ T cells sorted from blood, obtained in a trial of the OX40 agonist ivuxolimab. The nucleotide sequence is TGCGCCAGCAGCCACCTGACTGCTAACTATGGCTACACCTTC. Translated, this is CASSHLTANYGYTF.